This T cell receptor (beta chain) was retrieved from a study of PD-1 blockade in mismatch repair-deficient tumors. The overall study: All were previously treated, progressing patients with eleven to twelve mismatch repair-deficient cancer types.

Some clones are missing from TCRdb's copy, which holds only in-frame ones; the method was immunoSEQ multiplex PCR. The sample contains about 49,000 clones, approximately 80% of which appear only once. CDR3 length: 13 residues. The V gene lost 6 bases and the J gene lost 8 bases, with 14 bases spanning the gap. Germline assignment: CDR1 LNHNV and CDR2 YYDKDF (reference sequence). Overall study results and limits: Tumor-resident clones, often undetectable pretreatment in blood, expanded then contracted after pembrolizumab.

Mismatch repair deficiency was confirmed in all patients, by PCR or immunohistochemistry. A few pembrolizumab responders had their TCRs sequenced. Points on this clone: The antigen is unknown.

The sequencing used PBMCs, collected before pembrolizumab treatment. The sequence was obtained from an adult with mismatch repair-deficient cancer. V gene TRBV15 combines with J gene TRBJ2-1; tentative D call: TRBD1 (6 bases). The CDR3 is CATSTQGRHEQFF. CDR3 coding DNA: TGTGCCACCAGTACACAGGGACGGCATGAGCAGTTCTTC.